A selection of T cell receptor beta chains follows, all from one sample in a study of T-cell memory formation after mild COVID-19. TCRdb called the 5' RACE reads again in MiXCR, with one record for every CDR3 protein. In the table there are 150,000 to 200,000 distinct CDR3 sequences, under 14% of which are singletons. Sequencing input: PBMCs or a T cell subset sorted from them (not recorded which). The receptor source for this set is a young man who had mild COVID-19 (a few samples of this study predate the infection). Cell type and time point are not known. CDR3s include the opening cysteine and the closing phenylalanine or tryptophan. A D gene is named only where the DNA matches it firmly. Size is omitted from some rows. Given values are once, few, many or a class for expanded clones.

TRBD1,TRBV7-2,TRBJ2-3,many,CASSRRTGVSTDTQYF,TGTGCCAGCAGCCGTAGGACAGGGGTTAGCACAGATACGCAGTATTTT
.,TRBV7-2,TRBJ2-4,few,CASSFWDVNIQYF,TGTGCCAGCAGCTTCTGGGACGTAAACATTCAGTACTTC
TRBD1,TRBV6-5,TRBJ1-2,.,CASSYGGTGPGYTF,TGTGCCAGCAGTTACGGGGGGACAGGGCCCGGCTACACCTTC
.,TRBV7-3,TRBJ2-1,few,CASSKQGGRNNEQFF,TGTGCCAGCAGCAAACAGGGTGGTAGGAACAATGAGCAGTTCTTC
.,TRBV20-1,TRBJ2-6,many,CSARDLSSSGANVLTF,TGCAGTGCTAGAGATCTTTCGAGCTCTGGGGCCAACGTCCTGACTTTC
.,TRBV29-1,TRBJ2-3,few,CSVARVGGAADTQYF,TGCAGCGTTGCCCGCGTGGGGGGGGCCGCAGATACGCAGTATTTT
.,TRBV4-2,TRBJ1-2,.,CASRDQGNYGYTF,TGTGCCAGCAGGGACCAGGGGAACTATGGCTACACCTTC
.,TRBV20-1,TRBJ2-7,few,CSARDWSEQYF,TGCAGTGCTAGAGATTGGAGCGAGCAGTACTTC
.,TRBV4-3,TRBJ2-3,.,CASSLGLESSITDTQYF,TGCGCCAGCAGCCTTGGCTTGGAGTCTAGCATCACAGATACGCAGTATTTT
TRBD1,TRBV2,TRBJ1-2,.,CASTRDRGNGYTF,TGTGCCAGCACCAGGGACAGGGGTAACGGCTACACCTTC
TRBD1,TRBV7-9,TRBJ1-4,many,CASSLIGDSFNEKLFF,TGTGCCAGCAGCTTAATTGGGGACAGCTTTAATGAAAAACTGTTTTTT
.,TRBV6-1,TRBJ2-6,.,CASSLANVLTF,TGTGCCAGCAGTCTGGCCAACGTCCTGACTTTC
TRBD1,TRBV7-9,TRBJ2-5,few,CASSLPWDSQETQYF,TGTGCCAGCAGCTTACCATGGGACAGCCAAGAGACCCAGTACTTC
TRBD2,TRBV25-1,TRBJ2-3,.,CASSEGTTSGATDTQYF,TGTGCCAGCAGTGAAGGGACCACTAGCGGGGCTACAGATACGCAGTATTTT
TRBD1,TRBV6-5,TRBJ1-1,.,CASSYRGQGGTEAFF,TGTGCCAGCAGTTACCGCGGACAGGGAGGTACTGAAGCTTTCTTT
.,TRBV11-1,TRBJ2-5,many,CASSTRETQYF,TGTGCCAGCAGCACCCGGGAGACCCAGTACTTC
.,TRBV6-5,TRBJ2-2,few,CASSYIRNGELFF,TGTGCCAGCAGTTACATTCGGAACGGGGAGCTGTTTTTT
.,TRBV4-2,TRBJ2-3,few,CASSQAGPRRGDTQYF,TGTGCCAGCAGCCAAGCGGGCCCCCGCCGGGGGGATACGCAGTATTTT
TRBD1,TRBV5-1,TRBJ1-5,many,CASSLVVTGSNQPQHF,TGCGCCAGCAGCTTGGTGGTGACAGGGAGCAATCAGCCCCAGCATTTT
.,TRBV5-1,TRBJ1-6,.,CASSSGRGVTDSPLHF,TGCGCCAGCAGCTCTGGGCGGGGTGTAACGGATTCACCCCTCCACTTT
.,TRBV5-1,TRBJ1-2,many,CASSYPAGDYGYTF,TGCGCCAGCAGCTACCCCGCCGGGGACTATGGCTACACCTTC
TRBD2,TRBV7-8,TRBJ2-4,many,CASSFVLAGGAKNIQYF,TGTGCCAGCAGCTTCGTACTAGCGGGGGGAGCCAAAAACATTCAGTACTTC
.,TRBV20-1,TRBJ1-2,few,CSARGGYTF,TGCAGTGCTAGGGGCGGCTACACCTTC
TRBD1,TRBV10-3,TRBJ1-1,.,CAITPQGWTEAFF,TGTGCCATCACCCCACAGGGGTGGACTGAAGCTTTCTTT
.,TRBV6-6,TRBJ1-2,few,CASTYMYGYTF,TGTGCCAGCACCTACATGTATGGCTACACCTTC
TRBD2,TRBV5-8,TRBJ2-7,.,CASSPPRGGAWEQYF,TGTGCCAGCAGCCCCCCGCGGGGGGGCGCGTGGGAGCAGTACTTC
TRBD1,TRBV6-6,TRBJ1-2,.,CASSSINGQGAYGNYGYTF,TGTGCCAGCAGTTCCATTAACGGACAGGGAGCTTATGGGAACTATGGCTACACCTTC
.,TRBV7-9,TRBJ1-1,.,CASSPGTGDTEAFF,TGTGCCAGCAGCCCCGGGACCGGGGACACTGAAGCTTTCTTT